This T cell receptor beta chain was sequenced during a study of identical twins. This clonotype was seen a handful of times. Each CDR3 protein gets one entry after TCRdb re-called the 5' RACE reads with MiXCR. Of 310,000 or so distinct CDR3 sequences listed, about 8.9% were seen once; the top ten hold more than 2%. The CDR3 consists of 15 residues. The V end lost 4 bases, the J end lost 0 bases, and 10 bases lay between the germline ends. Germline V CDR1 and CDR2: MDHEN, SYDVKM. This same sample was also part of a study on yellow fever vaccine responses in identical twins.

The sequence was obtained from a young woman in good health. The chain recombines TRBV28 with TRBJ1-3, with D unclear. The sample consisted of memory (CD45RO+) T cells sorted from blood. In nucleotides, the CDR3 is TGTGCCAGCAGTTCCGCATCGAACTCTGGAAACACCATATATTTT. This sequence encodes CASSSASNSGNTIYF. The whole variable domain, filled in from reference TRBV28 and TRBJ1-3, reads DVKVTQSSRYLVKRTGEKVFLECVQDMDHENMFWYRQDPGLGLRLIYFSYDVKMKEKGDIPEGYSVSREKKERFSLILESASTNQTSMYLCASSSASNSGNTIYFGEGSWLTVV.